This T cell receptor beta chain was retrieved from a study of human T cells and chemical hapten exposure. From germline, CDR1 is MDHEN and CDR2 SYDVKM. The V segment lost 6 bases and the J segment 5 bases; nucleotides outside the gene matches: 9. This CDR3 contains 14 residues. Time point noted: patch test 1, 2 weeks after DPC sensitization. Treatment meaning: therapeutic diphenylcyclopropenone sensitization with weekly scalp DPC. MiXCR, applied by TCRdb to the RACE reads, yields one record per CDR3 protein. The sample has tens of thousands of distinct CDR3 sequences, 8% to 11% seen once. This clonotype was seen many times.

The source material was whole blood, sampled in connection with sensitization to the hapten diphenylcyclopropenone (DPC). This clonotype was sampled from a middle-aged man with alopecia areata. Some clones in this sample may be carry-over from other donors' samples. The chain recombines TRBV28 with TRBJ2-7, with 8 positions matching TRBD1. The CDR3 DNA reads TGTGCCAGCAGCCCAGGGGGCGCCGCCCACGAGCAGTACTTC. The encoded protein is CASSPGGAAHEQYF.